Below, one T cell receptor (beta chain) is given with its context. The target antigen is unknown. Each donor gave one heparinised blood draw averaging about 100 mL. Each of the sorted populations had a purity greater than 95%. The sample is drawn from a study of beta chain features in type 1 diabetes. Trimming removed 4 bases from V and 3 bases from J; junction bases left unmatched: 9. Germline V lookup: CDR1 LGHNA, CDR2 YSLEER. This CDR3 has 15 residues. Isolated RNA was reverse transcribed in full, so expressed TCRB transcripts were sequenced. TCRdb's table, derived via immunoSEQ multiplex PCR, lists solely in-frame clones and lacks some. The data contain some 330,000 clones, roughly 12% of them singletons. Study outcomes and limitations: All four CD4+ subsets from Type 1 diabetes patients carried moderately but significantly shorter TCRB CDR3s. Short templates might get an advantage during PCR, and this would be equal in patients and controls. Any HLA type influence on TCRB rearrangement was left unresolved here.

Source material: naive CD4+ T cells from blood. This receptor was obtained from a woman aged 18 to 35 with type 1 diabetes. The chain joins TRBV4-3 to TRBJ2-7; 7 bases agree with TRBD1. DNA of the CDR3: TGCGCCAGCAGCCCTAGGACAGGAGACCACTACGAGCAGTACTTC. Its protein product is CASSPRTGDHYEQYF.